These T cell receptor beta chains were read from a single sample in a study of blood T cell repertoires in COVID-19. Sequencing was performed with immunoSEQ multiplex PCR; in TCRdb, only in-frame clones are kept and a portion is missing. The top ten clones hold 0.53% of a sample with about 200,000 clones, around 90% of them seen once. Sequences were obtained from peripheral blood. These receptor sequences come from a man aged 50 or older with acute or convalescent COVID-19. The CDR3 runs from the conserved cysteine through the conserved F or W. D genes are given only for firm matches. Only some rows state a clone size, as once, few, many or a class for expanded clones.

CDR3aa: CASSVAERFTDTQYF
CDR3nt: TGTGCCAGCAGCGTAGCAGAGCGGTTCACAGATACGCAGTATTTT
d_gene: .
abundance: .
j_gene: TRBJ2-3
v_gene: TRBV9

CDR3aa: CASSFGQGQPQHF
CDR3nt: TGTGCCAGCAGTTTTGGGCAGGGGCAGCCCCAGCATTTT
d_gene: .
abundance: .
j_gene: TRBJ1-5
v_gene: TRBV28

CDR3aa: CASSLILGASGGNNEQFF
CDR3nt: TGTGCCAGCAGCTTAATTTTGGGTGCTAGCGGGGGAAACAATGAGCAGTTCTTC
d_gene: TRBD2
abundance: .
j_gene: TRBJ2-1
v_gene: TRBV7-8

CDR3aa: CASSLSLSDYNEQFF
CDR3nt: TGTGCCAGCAGCTTAAGCCTTTCCGACTACAATGAGCAGTTCTTC
d_gene: .
abundance: .
j_gene: TRBJ2-1
v_gene: TRBV11-2

CDR3aa: CASSLVGGSGAQHF
CDR3nt: TGCGCCAGCAGCTTGGTTGGGGGGAGTGGGGCCCAGCATTTT
d_gene: .
abundance: .
j_gene: TRBJ1-5
v_gene: TRBV5-1

CDR3aa: CASSPLGQGVYEQYF
CDR3nt: TGTGCCAGCTCACCACTAGGACAGGGGGTGTACGAGCAGTACTTC
d_gene: TRBD1
abundance: .
j_gene: TRBJ2-7
v_gene: TRBV18

CDR3aa: CASSSDAGAGELFF
CDR3nt: TGTGCCAGCAGCAGTGACGCAGGGGCCGGGGAGCTGTTTTTT
d_gene: .
abundance: .
j_gene: TRBJ2-2
v_gene: TRBV28

CDR3aa: CASSQEWAIGHGYTF
CDR3nt: TGTGCCAGCAGCCAAGAATGGGCCATTGGGCACGGCTACACCTTC
d_gene: .
abundance: once
j_gene: TRBJ1-2
v_gene: TRBV4-2

CDR3aa: CASSWNRGDSPLHF
CDR3nt: TGTGCCAGCAGCTGGAACAGGGGGGATTCACCCCTCCACTTT
d_gene: TRBD1
abundance: .
j_gene: TRBJ1-6
v_gene: TRBV7-9

CDR3aa: CASSQELAGNVDEQFF
CDR3nt: TGTGCCAGCAGCCAGGAACTAGCGGGTAACGTAGATGAGCAGTTCTTC
d_gene: TRBD2
abundance: .
j_gene: TRBJ2-1
v_gene: TRBV14

CDR3aa: CASSTSTGGWATNEKLFF
CDR3nt: TGTGCCAGCAGCACCTCCACGGGGGGATGGGCAACTAATGAAAAACTGTTTTTT
d_gene: .
abundance: .
j_gene: TRBJ1-4
v_gene: TRBV9

CDR3aa: CASSQDVPGQREKLFF
CDR3nt: TGTGCCAGCAGCCAAGATGTCCCGGGACAGAGGGAAAAACTGTTTTTT
d_gene: TRBD1
abundance: .
j_gene: TRBJ1-4
v_gene: TRBV4-2

CDR3aa: CASPLTTELKQYF
CDR3nt: TGTGCCAGCCCCCTCACGACAGAGCTCAAGCAGTACTTC
d_gene: .
abundance: .
j_gene: TRBJ2-7
v_gene: TRBV28

CDR3aa: CASSGDNQETQYF
CDR3nt: TGCGCCAGCAGTGGGGACAATCAAGAGACCCAGTACTTC
d_gene: .
abundance: .
j_gene: TRBJ2-5
v_gene: TRBV5-1

CDR3aa: CASSSQTGGRNEKLFF
CDR3nt: TGTGCCAGCAGCTCACAGACAGGGGGCCGTAATGAAAAACTGTTTTTT
d_gene: TRBD1
abundance: .
j_gene: TRBJ1-4
v_gene: TRBV27

CDR3aa: CASSIDGGMNTGELFF
CDR3nt: TGTGCCAGTAGTATAGATGGGGGGATGAACACCGGGGAGCTGTTTTTT
d_gene: .
abundance: .
j_gene: TRBJ2-2
v_gene: TRBV19

CDR3aa: CASSVERGGYGYTF
CDR3nt: TGTGCCAGCAGCGTAGAACGGGGTGGCTATGGCTACACCTTC
d_gene: .
abundance: .
j_gene: TRBJ1-2
v_gene: TRBV9

CDR3aa: CASSAGGGYDQPQHF
CDR3nt: TGTGCCAGCAGTGCCGGCGGGGGGTATGATCAGCCCCAGCATTTT
d_gene: .
abundance: .
j_gene: TRBJ1-5
v_gene: TRBV27

CDR3aa: CASNRGSGSYEQYF
CDR3nt: TGTGCCAGCAACCGGGGTAGCGGGTCCTACGAGCAGTACTTC
d_gene: TRBD2
abundance: .
j_gene: TRBJ2-7
v_gene: TRBV6-5

CDR3aa: CASSESGLNQPQHF
CDR3nt: TGTGCCAGCAGTGAAAGTGGCCTCAATCAGCCCCAGCATTTT
d_gene: .
abundance: .
j_gene: TRBJ1-5
v_gene: TRBV6-1

CDR3aa: CSVEAGGIAGELFF
CDR3nt: TGCAGCGTTGAAGCCGGGGGGATAGCCGGGGAGCTGTTTTTT
d_gene: TRBD2
abundance: .
j_gene: TRBJ2-2
v_gene: TRBV29-1

CDR3aa: CASAGYNEQFF
CDR3nt: TGTGCCAGCGCAGGTTACAATGAGCAGTTCTTC
d_gene: .
abundance: .
j_gene: TRBJ2-1
v_gene: TRBV2

CDR3aa: CASRPRGPPQHF
CDR3nt: TGTGCCAGCAGACCCCGCGGGCCGCCCCAGCATTTT
d_gene: .
abundance: .
j_gene: TRBJ1-5
v_gene: TRBV28

CDR3aa: CASSEEGGWDRSMNTEAFF
CDR3nt: TGCGCCAGCAGTGAGGAGGGGGGTTGGGACAGGTCCATGAACACTGAAGCTTTCTTT
d_gene: TRBD1
abundance: .
j_gene: TRBJ1-1
v_gene: TRBV10-1

CDR3aa: CASSRRTSGSYLETQYF
CDR3nt: TGTGCCAGCAGCCGTAGGACTAGCGGGAGTTATTTGGAGACCCAGTACTTC
d_gene: TRBD2
abundance: .
j_gene: TRBJ2-5
v_gene: TRBV5-6

CDR3aa: CASPSQGANYGYTF
CDR3nt: TGTGCCAGCCCTTCACAGGGGGCTAACTATGGCTACACCTTC
d_gene: .
abundance: .
j_gene: TRBJ1-2
v_gene: TRBV21-1

CDR3aa: CASSLSGGVFTDTQYF
CDR3nt: TGTGCCAGCAGCTTAAGCGGGGGAGTATTCACAGATACGCAGTATTTT
d_gene: TRBD2
abundance: .
j_gene: TRBJ2-3
v_gene: TRBV5-4

CDR3aa: CASSDRGQLSGNTIYF
CDR3nt: TGTGCCAGCAGTGACCGAGGGCAACTCTCTGGAAACACCATATATTTT
d_gene: .
abundance: .
j_gene: TRBJ1-3
v_gene: TRBV6-4

CDR3aa: CASQLAGAYNEQFF
CDR3nt: TGTGCCAGCCAACTAGCGGGAGCCTACAATGAGCAGTTCTTC
d_gene: TRBD2
abundance: .
j_gene: TRBJ2-1
v_gene: TRBV6-5

CDR3aa: CASSIGQGFYGYTF
CDR3nt: TGTGCCAGTAGTATTGGCCAGGGGTTCTATGGCTACACCTTC
d_gene: .
abundance: .
j_gene: TRBJ1-2
v_gene: TRBV19

CDR3aa: CASSHTGGRNQPQHF
CDR3nt: TGTGCCAGCAGTCACACCGGGGGGAGAAATCAGCCCCAGCATTTT
d_gene: .
abundance: once
j_gene: TRBJ1-5
v_gene: TRBV28

CDR3aa: CSAGGKYGYTF
CDR3nt: TGCAGTGCAGGGGGAAAGTATGGCTACACCTTC
d_gene: .
abundance: .
j_gene: TRBJ1-2
v_gene: TRBV20-1

CDR3aa: CASSRTGQGTPNYGYTF
CDR3nt: TGTGCCAGCAGTCGGACGGGACAGGGGACTCCTAACTATGGCTACACCTTC
d_gene: TRBD1
abundance: .
j_gene: TRBJ1-2
v_gene: TRBV28

CDR3aa: CASSPPGPIRENTEAFF
CDR3nt: TGTGCCAGTAGTCCTCCTGGGCCCATCAGGGAGAACACTGAAGCTTTCTTT
d_gene: .
abundance: .
j_gene: TRBJ1-1
v_gene: TRBV19

CDR3aa: CASSGSAGLRNYGYTF
CDR3nt: TGCGCCAGCAGTGGAAGCGCCGGCCTCAGAAACTATGGCTACACCTTC
d_gene: .
abundance: .
j_gene: TRBJ1-2
v_gene: TRBV10-1

CDR3aa: CSVDGLAGSSYNEQFF
CDR3nt: TGCAGCGTTGATGGACTAGCGGGGAGCTCCTACAATGAGCAGTTCTTC
d_gene: TRBD2
abundance: .
j_gene: TRBJ2-1
v_gene: TRBV29-1

CDR3aa: CASSTRTANTGELFF
CDR3nt: TGTGCCAGCAGTACCCGGACAGCGAACACCGGGGAGCTGTTTTTT
d_gene: .
abundance: .
j_gene: TRBJ2-2
v_gene: TRBV5-4

CDR3aa: CASSPWLADEQYF
CDR3nt: TGTGCCAGCAGCCCTTGGCTAGCAGACGAGCAGTACTTC
d_gene: .
abundance: .
j_gene: TRBJ2-7
v_gene: TRBV4-2

CDR3aa: CASGLQGVITEAFF
CDR3nt: TGTGCCAGCGGATTACAGGGGGTAATTACTGAAGCTTTCTTT
d_gene: TRBD1
abundance: .
j_gene: TRBJ1-1
v_gene: TRBV2

CDR3aa: CASSLGHREYNEQFF
CDR3nt: TGTGCCAGCAGCTTGGGGCACAGGGAATACAATGAGCAGTTCTTC
d_gene: .
abundance: .
j_gene: TRBJ2-1
v_gene: TRBV11-2